A single sample gave rise to the 8 T cell receptor beta chains below, sequenced in a study of T cell responses to AZD1222 COVID-19 vaccine. Method: immunoSEQ multiplex PCR; TCRdb's copy keeps in-frame clones and lacks some. The profile covers approximately 84,000 clones, with around 87% appearing a single time and about 2.5% taken by the ten largest. The input for sequencing was peripheral blood, taken 28 days after the second AZD1222 dose. The receptors derive from an adult who received the AZD1222 COVID-19 vaccine.

The chain combines TRBV11-2 with TRBJ2-1; D is unresolved. Trimming cost V 1 base and J 5 bases, with 15 bases left between them. Germline CDR1 SGHAT, CDR2 FQNNGV. The CDR3 length is 16 residues. The CDR3 spells CASSLADPSSNNEQFF. The CDR3 DNA follows: TGTGCCAGCAGCTTAGCAGACCCCAGCTCAAACAATGAGCAGTTCTTC. The complete variable domain, with remaining parts taken from reference TRBV11-2 and TRBJ2-1, reads EAGVAQSPRYKIIEKRQSVAFWCNPISGHATLYWYQQILGQGPKLLIQFQNNGVVDDSQLPKDRFSAERLKGVDSTLKIQPAKLEDSAVYLCASSLADPSSNNEQFFGPGTRLTVL.

This chain connects TRBV5-1 to TRBJ2-7; the match to TRBD2 covers 10 bases. This CDR3 has 15 amino acids. Germline values: CDR1 SGHRS, CDR2 YFSETQ. Germline trimming cut 0 bases from V and 3 bases from J; bases unmatched to any gene: 3. CDR3 coding DNA: TGCGCCAGCAGCTTGGCTAGCGGGGGATTCTACGAGCAGTACTTC. Protein product: CASSLASGGFYEQYF.

The rearrangement links TRBV12-5 to TRBJ2-7; TRBD1 matches at 7 bases. The CDR3 runs to 16 residues. Germline assignment: CDR1 LGHNT and CDR2 FRNRAP. The V and J ends lost 0 bases and 0 bases, in that order; junction bases with no gene match: 5. Written as DNA, the CDR3 is TGTGCTAGTGGTTTGGTAAAGACAGGGCCCTCCTACGAGCAGTACTTC. Translated: CASGLVKTGPSYEQYF.

The chain joins TRBV11-2 to TRBJ1-4; no clear D. The germline V gene has CDR1 SGHAT and CDR2 FQNNGV. This CDR3 spans 15 amino acids. With 1 base removed from V and 5 bases from J, the gap between germline ends came to 11 bases. The CDR3 spells CASSLGVEENEKLFF. The CDR3 DNA sequence: TGTGCCAGCAGCTTAGGGGTTGAAGAAAATGAAAAACTGTTTTTT.

This clone was picked up one time. The rearrangement links TRBV7-9 to TRBJ2-7; either TRBD1 or TRBD2 may supply D (5 bases each). The V and J ends lost 5 bases and 3 bases respectively, with 14 bases between them. Germline assignment: CDR1 SEHNR and CDR2 FQNEAQ (reference sequence). The CDR3 totals 14 residues. CDR3 residues: CASSQRDGNYEQYF. The DNA for the CDR3 is TGTGCCAGCAGCCAACGGGACGGGAACTACGAGCAGTACTTC. Supplemented by reference TRBV7-9 and TRBJ2-7, the full variable domain reads DTGVSQNPRHKITKRGQNVTFRCDPISEHNRLYWYRQTLGQGPEFLTYFQNEAQLEKSRLLSDRFSAERPKGSFSTLEIQRTEQGDSAMYLCASSQRDGNYEQYFGPGTRLTVT.

The chain couples TRBV29-1 to TRBJ1-1; no definite D call. Per the germline V gene, CDR1 is SQVTM and CDR2 is ANQGSEA. The CDR3 runs to 12 residues. V lost 0 bases and J 2 bases, leaving 4 bases between the germline ends. DNA of the CDR3: TGCAGCGTTGAAGATGGTAACACTGAAGCTTTCTTT. It codes for CSVEDGNTEAFF.

This chain connects TRBV6-5 to TRBJ2-7, with TRBD2 matching over 7 bases. Germline trimming cut 1 base from V and 2 bases from J; bases unmatched to any gene: 2. This CDR3 contains 14 residues. CDR1 is MNHEY, CDR2 SVGAGI, per germline. In DNA form, the CDR3 reads TGTGCCAGCAGTTACTTTGCGGGGGCCTACGAGCAGTACTTC. It codes for CASSYFAGAYEQYF.

V gene TRBV30 combines with J gene TRBJ1-6, with 10 bases matching TRBD1. This CDR3 spans 15 amino acids. V lost 3 bases, J lost 5 bases, and 4 bases stayed unmatched. Germline-derived CDR1 and CDR2 are GTSNPN and SVGIG (reference sequence). The CDR3 loop is CAWRAGQGDNSPLHF. For the CDR3, the DNA is TGTGCCTGGAGGGCCGGACAGGGGGATAATTCACCCCTCCACTTT.